Each of the 23 T cell receptor beta chains below was sequenced from the same sample in a study of spatial heterogeneity in lung cancer. From the 5' RACE reads, TCRdb called clonotypes with MiXCR, one entry per CDR3 protein. The profile shows tens of thousands of distinct CDR3 sequences, less than 15% of them singletons. As for time point: sample taken at primary tumor resection. This specimen consisted of PBMCs, obtained at surgery. These receptor sequences come from a male donor with early-stage non-small cell lung cancer.

Concerning this clonotype: Mismatch with germline at one junction end may stem from a read error. The chain joins TRBV6-2 or TRBV6-3 to TRBJ2-1; D not certain. From germline, CDR1 is MNHEY and CDR2 SVGEGT. CDR3 length: 15 amino acids. The CDR3 sequence: CASIFARSSYNEQLF. DNA of the CDR3: TGTGCCAGCATATTCGCCCGGAGCTCCTACAATGAGCAGCTCTTC.

The chain joins TRBV4-1 to TRBJ1-5, with 9 bases aligning to TRBD1. Germline-derived CDR1 and CDR2 are MGHRA and YSYEKL. CDR3 length: 16 residues. The V and J ends lost 0 bases and 7 bases, in that order; junction bases with no gene match: 7. Written as DNA, the CDR3 is TGCGCCAGCAGCCAAGAGGGAGGGACAGGGTGGCAGCCCCAGCATTTT. Encoded protein: CASSQEGGTGWQPQHF.

This clonotype was observed many times. The chain carries TRBV5-4 and TRBJ2-2; D possibly corresponds to TRBD2 (7 bases). CDR3 length: 17 amino acids. V was trimmed by 4 bases and J by 0 bases, leaving 16 bases between them. Germline CDR1 reads SGHNT; CDR2 reads YYREEE (reference sequence). DNA for the CDR3: TGTGCCAGCAGCCCGGAGGGGGAGGGCCCGAACACCGGGGAGCTGTTTTTT. It codes for CASSPEGEGPNTGELFF.

This clonotype has more than one count but fewer than ten. CDR3 in amino acids: CASSPSRSHIQYF. The CDR3 nucleotides read TGTGCCAGCTCACCTTCCAGGTCGCACATTCAGTACTTC. The chain uses TRBV18 and TRBJ2-4; D is unresolved. Germline assignment: CDR1 KGHSH and CDR2 LQKENI. The length of the CDR3 is 13 residues. V lost 3 bases to trimming and J lost 8 bases, with 11 bases between them.

At least ten counts were recorded for this clonotype. The chain employs TRBV29-1 and TRBJ2-2; D not certain. CDR3 size: 12 residues. In germline, CDR1 is SQVTM, CDR2 ANQGSEA. With 4 bases removed from V and 1 base from J, the gap between germline ends came to 4 bases. The CDR3 region has the DNA TGCAGCGTTGGAAGGAACACCGGGGAGCTGTTTTTT. As protein: CSVGRNTGELFF.

The table lists this clonotype with many counts. DNA of the CDR3: TGTGCCACCAGTGATTTGCGGTACGAGCAGTACTTC. Translating gives CATSDLRYEQYF. The genes are TRBV24-1 and TRBJ2-7; D not resolved. CDR1 KGHDR and CDR2 SFDVKD come from the germline V gene. The CDR3 covers 12 residues. Trimming pared 0 bases from V and 4 bases from J, leaving 3 bases between.

This clonotype was seen more than once but under ten times. V is TRBV12-3 or TRBV12-4 and J is TRBJ2-5; 13 bases line up with TRBD2. There are 18 residues in the CDR3. The ends lost 4 bases at V and 3 bases at J; junction bases unmatched: 11. As DNA, the CDR3 is TGTGCCAGCAGTTCACACTGGACTAGCGGGAGTGTGAAAGAGACCCAGTACTTC. As protein: CASSSHWTSGSVKETQYF.

The table lists this clonotype with a few counts. The rearrangement links TRBV2 to TRBJ1-1; D call uncertain. Germline V CDR1 and CDR2: SNHLY, FYNNEI. CDR3 length equals 14 residues. Trimming took 10 bases from V and 1 from J, leaving 16 bases between them. The CDR3 spells CATQNRRGNTEAFF. DNA for the CDR3: TGTGCCACCCAAAATCGCCGTGGGAACACTGAAGCTTTCTTT.

The chain employs TRBV19 and TRBJ2-7; D uncertain. The V end was cut by 3 bases, the J end by 6 bases, with 9 bases between. Germline CDR1 LNHDA, CDR2 SQIVND (reference sequence). This CDR3 has 12 residues. CDR3 region: CASSITHGEQYF. CDR3 DNA sequence: TGTGCCAGTAGTATTACGCACGGCGAGCAGTACTTC.

This clonotype has just a few counts. This rearrangement joins TRBV28 to TRBJ1-2, with D tentatively TRBD1 (5 bases). Germline V gives CDR1 MDHEN, CDR2 SYDVKM. V was cut by 2 bases and J by 14 bases, with 15 bases left in between. There are 12 residues in the CDR3. CDR3 in amino acids: CASSLPLLTATF. CDR3 in DNA: TGTGCCAGCAGTTTACCCCTTTTGACAGCTACCTTC.

The rearrangement uses TRBV12-3 or TRBV12-4 and TRBJ2-6; D not resolved. The V end lost 10 bases, the J end lost 1 base, and 14 bases lay between the germline ends. There are 15 residues in the CDR3. The CDR3 here is CANTPPESGANVLTF. The CDR3 region has the DNA TGTGCCAACACCCCCCCTGAGTCTGGGGCCAACGTCCTGACTTTC.

This chain links TRBV11-1 with TRBJ2-3; possible D gene TRBD1, 5 bases. The germline V gene has CDR1 SGHAT and CDR2 FQDESV (reference sequence). V dropped 4 bases and J dropped 7 bases, with 9 bases sitting between them. The CDR3 has 12 amino acids. CDR3 coding DNA: TGTGCCAGCAGCTCAGGACAAAATACGCAGTATTTT. Translating it yields CASSSGQNTQYF.

This clonotype was counted between two and nine times. This chain joins TRBV3-1 and TRBJ2-2; D is undetermined. This CDR3 is 11 amino acids long. CDR1 LGHDT and CDR2 YNNKEL come from the germline V gene (reference sequence). V gave up 4 bases and J gave up 4 bases, with 1 base separating them. CDR3 residues: CASSRTGELFF. CDR3 nucleotides: TGTGCCAGCAGCCGCACCGGGGAGCTGTTTTTT. The full variable domain, rest sourced from reference TRBV3-1 and TRBJ2-2, is DTAVSQTPKYLVTQMGNDKSIKCEQNLGHDTMYWYKQDSKKFLKIMFSYNNKELIINETVPNRFSPKSPDKAHLNLHINSLELGDSAVYFCASSRTGELFFGEGSRLTVL.

This clonotype was observed a handful of times. The CDR3 here is CASSPRIDYGQGRAQYF. DNA for the CDR3: TGTGCCAGCAGCCCCAGAATAGATTATGGACAGGGAAGGGCCCAGTACTTC. The rearrangement uses TRBV7-2 and TRBJ2-5, with 8 bases lining up with TRBD1. V shed 5 bases, J shed 9 bases, and the junction held 20 bases outside the gene matches. The CDR3 covers 17 residues. Germline lookup yields CDR1 SGHTA and CDR2 FQGNSA. Full variable domain (rest looked up from reference TRBV7-2 and TRBJ2-5): GAGVSQSPSNKVTEKGKDVELRCDPISGHTALYWYRQSLGQGLEFLIYFQGNSAPDKSGLPSDRFSAERTGGSVSTLTIQRTQQEDSAVYLCASSPRIDYGQGRAQYFGPGTRLLVL.

In its sample, this clonotype was seen many times. The J gene is TRBJ2-3, the V gene TRBV12-3 or TRBV12-4, with D hard to call. CDR3 size: 14 residues. Trimming shortened V by 6 bases and J by 4 bases, and 14 bases separated the two germline ends. The CDR3 DNA reads as TGTGCCAGCAGCCGACTTGTCGAGGCAGATACGCAGTATTTT. Its protein product is CASSRLVEADTQYF.

The genes are TRBV20-1 and TRBJ2-7; 8 positions match TRBD2. CDR1 DFQATT and CDR2 SNEGSKA come from the germline V gene (reference sequence). The CDR3 has 15 amino acids. V lost 6 bases, J lost 3 bases, and 13 bases stayed unmatched. For the CDR3, the DNA is TGCAGTGCCCAGGAAGTGGTAGCGGGACTCTACGAGCAGTACTTC. Translated, it gives CSAQEVVAGLYEQYF.

The table lists this clonotype with a few counts. The chain carries TRBV25-1 and TRBJ2-5; 9 bases are a match to TRBD1. Germline V gene data show CDR1 as MGHDK and CDR2 as SYGVNS. Trimming removed 4 bases from V and 4 bases from J; junction bases left unmatched: 7. The CDR3 contains 15 residues. For the CDR3, the DNA is TGTGCCAGCAGTGTCCGAGGGACAGGGCTAGAGACCCAGTACTTC. Translation: CASSVRGTGLETQYF.

The rearrangement links TRBV29-1 to TRBJ1-2; no clear D gene. V dropped 3 bases and J dropped 6 bases, with 11 bases sitting between them. This CDR3 is built from 12 residues. Germline V gene lookup returns CDR1 SQVTM and CDR2 ANQGSEA. CDR3 sequence reads: CSVDYTRNGYTF. CDR3 nucleotides: TGCAGCGTTGACTACACCAGGAATGGCTACACCTTC. Using reference TRBV29-1 and TRBJ1-2 for the parts outside the CDR3, the full variable domain is SAVISQKPSRDICQRGTSLTIQCQVDSQVTMMFWYRQQPGQSLTLIATANQGSEATYESGFVIDKFPISRPNLTFSTLTVSNMSPEDSSIYLCSVDYTRNGYTFGSGTRLTVV.

This chain connects TRBV5-5 to TRBJ1-5, with TRBD1 matching over 8 bases. Germline assignment: CDR1 SGHKS and CDR2 YYEKEE (reference sequence). With V trimmed by 4 bases and J by 3 bases, 6 bases remained unmatched. The CDR3 loop spans 15 amino acids. The CDR3 sequence: CASSPTGADNQPQHF. The CDR3 DNA is TGTGCCAGCAGCCCGACAGGGGCAGACAATCAGCCCCAGCATTTT.

This clonotype was counted at least ten times. The V call is TRBV2, the J call TRBJ2-3; D is perhaps TRBD1 (5 bases). Germline CDR1 SNHLY, CDR2 FYNNEI. Trimming left V 5 bases short and J 3 bases short, with 12 bases between. The CDR3 covers 14 residues. Here the CDR3 reads CASSRGSRTDTQYF. The DNA of the CDR3 is TGTGCCAGCAGTAGGGGTTCGAGAACAGATACGCAGTATTTT.

This clonotype was found a few times. The chain recombines TRBV20-1 with TRBJ1-1, with D tentatively TRBD1 (5 bases). Trimming stripped 3 bases from V and 0 bases from J, with 11 bases between. The CDR3 loop spans 14 amino acids. Germline values: CDR1 DFQATT, CDR2 SNEGSKA (reference sequence). This CDR3 reads CSASKGAMNTEAFF. The CDR3 nucleotides read TGCAGTGCTAGTAAAGGGGCAATGAACACTGAAGCTTTCTTT.

The gene calls are TRBV6-5 and TRBJ1-2, with a tentative D call TRBD1 (5 bases). V was clipped by 6 bases and J by 5 bases, with 16 bases between them. CDR1 and CDR2 from the germline V gene are MNHEY and SVGAGI. The CDR3 consists of 14 residues. Written as DNA, the CDR3 is TGTGCCAGCAGGGAACCAGGACATCGATATGGCTACACCTTC. Amino acid sequence: CASREPGHRYGYTF.

This chain uses TRBV9 with TRBJ1-1; unclear D gene. Trimming stripped 5 bases from V and 2 bases from J, with 13 bases between. CDR3 length equals 14 residues. Germline CDR1 and CDR2: SGDLS and YYNGEE. For the CDR3, the DNA is TGTGCCAGCAGTCTAGGTCCGGAAAACACTGAAGCTTTCTTT. Encoded protein: CASSLGPENTEAFF.